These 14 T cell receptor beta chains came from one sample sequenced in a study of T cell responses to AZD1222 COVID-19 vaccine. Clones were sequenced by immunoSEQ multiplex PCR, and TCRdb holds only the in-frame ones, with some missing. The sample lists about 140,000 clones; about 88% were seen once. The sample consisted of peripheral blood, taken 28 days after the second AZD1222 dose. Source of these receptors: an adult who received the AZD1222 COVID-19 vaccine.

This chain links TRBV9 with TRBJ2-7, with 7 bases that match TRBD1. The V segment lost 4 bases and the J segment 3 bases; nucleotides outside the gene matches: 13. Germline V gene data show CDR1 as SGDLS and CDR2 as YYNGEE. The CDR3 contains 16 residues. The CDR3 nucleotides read TGTGCCAGCAGCCGTTTCACCGGGACAGACCTCTACGAGCAGTACTTC. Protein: CASSRFTGTDLYEQYF.

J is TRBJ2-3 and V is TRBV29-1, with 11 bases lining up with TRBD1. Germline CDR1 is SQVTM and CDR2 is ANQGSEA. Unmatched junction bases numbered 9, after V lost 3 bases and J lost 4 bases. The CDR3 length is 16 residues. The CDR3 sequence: CSVDPGQGVGADTQYF. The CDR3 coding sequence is TGCAGCGTTGATCCGGGACAGGGGGTTGGCGCAGATACGCAGTATTTT.

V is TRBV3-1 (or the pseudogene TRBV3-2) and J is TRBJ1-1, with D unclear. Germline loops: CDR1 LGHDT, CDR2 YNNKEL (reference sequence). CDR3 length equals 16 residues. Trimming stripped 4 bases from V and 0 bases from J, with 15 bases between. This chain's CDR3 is CASSPAGNLVNTEAFF. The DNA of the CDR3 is TGTGCCAGCAGCCCGGCGGGGAATCTGGTGAACACTGAAGCTTTCTTT.

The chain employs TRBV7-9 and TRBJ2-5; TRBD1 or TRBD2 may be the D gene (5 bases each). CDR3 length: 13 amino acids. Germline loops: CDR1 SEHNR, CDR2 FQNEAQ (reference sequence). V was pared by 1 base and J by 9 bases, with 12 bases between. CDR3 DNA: TGTGCCAGCAGCTTAGGGGGGTTGTTGTCCCAGTACTTC. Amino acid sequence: CASSLGGLLSQYF. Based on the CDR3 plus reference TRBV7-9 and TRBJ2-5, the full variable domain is DTGVSQNPRHKITKRGQNVTFRCDPISEHNRLYWYRQTLGQGPEFLTYFQNEAQLEKSRLLSDRFSAERPKGSFSTLEIQRTEQGDSAMYLCASSLGGLLSQYFGPGTRLLVL.

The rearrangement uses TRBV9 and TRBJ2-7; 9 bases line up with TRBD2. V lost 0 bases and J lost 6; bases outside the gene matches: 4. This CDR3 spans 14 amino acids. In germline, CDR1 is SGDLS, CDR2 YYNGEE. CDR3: CASSVGTSGLEQYF. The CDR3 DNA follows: TGTGCCAGCAGCGTAGGTACTAGCGGGCTCGAGCAGTACTTC.

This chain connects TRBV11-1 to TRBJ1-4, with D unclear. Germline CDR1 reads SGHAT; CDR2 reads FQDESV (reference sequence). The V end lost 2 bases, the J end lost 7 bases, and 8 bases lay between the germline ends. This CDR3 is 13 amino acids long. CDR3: CASSLPGGEKLFF. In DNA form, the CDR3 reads TGTGCCAGCAGCTTACCGGGAGGTGAAAAACTGTTTTTT.

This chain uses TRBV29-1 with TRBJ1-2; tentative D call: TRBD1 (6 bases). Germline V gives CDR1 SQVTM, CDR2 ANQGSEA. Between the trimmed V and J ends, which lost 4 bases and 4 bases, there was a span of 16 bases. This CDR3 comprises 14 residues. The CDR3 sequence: CSVAVQDSLYGYTF. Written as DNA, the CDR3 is TGCAGCGTTGCGGTTCAGGACAGTCTCTATGGCTACACCTTC. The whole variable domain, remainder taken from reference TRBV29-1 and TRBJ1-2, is SAVISQKPSRDICQRGTSLTIQCQVDSQVTMMFWYRQQPGQSLTLIATANQGSEATYESGFVIDKFPISRPNLTFSTLTVSNMSPEDSSIYLCSVAVQDSLYGYTFGSGTRLTVV.

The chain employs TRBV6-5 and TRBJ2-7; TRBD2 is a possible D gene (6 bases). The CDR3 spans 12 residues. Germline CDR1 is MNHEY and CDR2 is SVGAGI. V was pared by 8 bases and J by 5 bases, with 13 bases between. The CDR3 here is CASGSGRNEQYF. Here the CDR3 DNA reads TGTGCCAGCGGTAGCGGTCGCAACGAGCAGTACTTC.

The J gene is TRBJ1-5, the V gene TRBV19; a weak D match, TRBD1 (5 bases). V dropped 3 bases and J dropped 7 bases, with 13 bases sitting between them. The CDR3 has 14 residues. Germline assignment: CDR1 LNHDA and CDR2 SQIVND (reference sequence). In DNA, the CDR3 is TGTGCCAGTAGTATGCGGGGCGGGGAACAGCCCCAGCATTTT. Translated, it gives CASSMRGGEQPQHF.

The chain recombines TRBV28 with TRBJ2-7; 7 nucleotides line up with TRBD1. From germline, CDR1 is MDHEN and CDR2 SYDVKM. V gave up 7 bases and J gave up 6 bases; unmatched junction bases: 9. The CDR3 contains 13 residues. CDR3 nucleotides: TGTGCCAGCACGGGACAGTTGCTATTCGAGCAGTACTTC. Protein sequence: CASTGQLLFEQYF.

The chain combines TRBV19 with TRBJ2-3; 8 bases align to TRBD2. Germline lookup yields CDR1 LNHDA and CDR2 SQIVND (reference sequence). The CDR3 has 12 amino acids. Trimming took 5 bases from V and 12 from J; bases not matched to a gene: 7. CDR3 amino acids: CASSAPGLVQYF. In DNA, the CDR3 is TGTGCCAGTAGTGCACCGGGACTAGTCCAGTATTTT.

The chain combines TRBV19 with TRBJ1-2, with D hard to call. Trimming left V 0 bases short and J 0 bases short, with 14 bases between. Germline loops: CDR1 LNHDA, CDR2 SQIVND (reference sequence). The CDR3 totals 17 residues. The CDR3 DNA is TGTGCCAGTAGTATAGATCGAGCCGGAGCCGCTAACTATGGCTACACCTTC. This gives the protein CASSIDRAGAANYGYTF.

In DNA form, the CDR3 reads TGTGCCAGCAGTTTAAGGGTCGGCTTCTACGAGCAGTACTTC. Encoded protein: CASSLRVGFYEQYF. This chain joins TRBV28 and TRBJ2-7; D gene unclear. The CDR3 has 14 residues. Trimming shortened V by 2 bases and J by 3 bases, and 11 bases separated the two germline ends. The germline V gene has CDR1 MDHEN and CDR2 SYDVKM. The variable domain in full, with the rest retrieved from reference TRBV28 and TRBJ2-7, is DVKVTQSSRYLVKRTGEKVFLECVQDMDHENMFWYRQDPGLGLRLIYFSYDVKMKEKGDIPEGYSVSREKKERFSLILESASTNQTSMYLCASSLRVGFYEQYFGPGTRLTVT.

In DNA, the CDR3 is TGCGCCAGCAGAGTTGGCGGGGACAATGAGCAGTTCTTC. Translated: CASRVGGDNEQFF. The J gene is TRBJ2-1, the V gene TRBV10-2; TRBD2 is a possible D gene (6 bases). The CDR3 covers 13 residues. V lost 6 bases to trimming and J lost 5 bases, with 11 bases between them. CDR1 is WSHSY and CDR2 is SAAADI in the germline V gene.